What follows are 21 T cell receptor beta chains derived from one specimen sequenced in a study of human T cells and chemical hapten exposure (dated by TCRdb to the early 2020s). According to the study, the label for this sample's time point signals: patch test 2, 6 weeks after DPC sensitization. The sample's treatment or condition label, decoded: therapeutic diphenylcyclopropenone sensitization with weekly scalp DPC. The receptor library was made with RACE. TCRdb names NextSeq 500 as the instrument used. TCRdb applied fastp at Q25 and MiXCR to the public reads, then kept only in-frame beta chains. For every CDR3 protein sequence, its rows merge into one entry that carries the most common genes and DNA. The sample has 80,000 to 100,000 distinct CDR3 sequences on record, about 9.3% of them singletons. In total, the top ten clones hold approximately 2% of the sample. The sample in question was whole blood, obtained in connection with sensitization to the hapten diphenylcyclopropenone (DPC). The receptor source for this set is a middle-aged woman with alopecia areata. Some clones in this sample may be carry-over from other donors' samples.

This clonotype was seen ten or more times. The rearrangement joins TRBV18 to TRBJ2-3; D is uncertain. CDR1 is KGHSH, CDR2 LQKENI, per germline. Trimming left V 1 base short and J 2 bases short, with 4 bases between. CDR3 length equals 13 residues. The CDR3 is CASSPRVTDTQYF. For the CDR3, the DNA is TGTGCCAGCTCACCACGGGTCACAGATACGCAGTATTTT.

At least ten counts were recorded for this clonotype. The rearrangement uses TRBV29-1 and TRBJ2-7; D gene unclear. Trimming removed 3 bases from V and 5 bases from J, with 8 bases in between. CDR1 is SQVTM and CDR2 is ANQGSEA in the germline V gene. The CDR3 has 11 residues. The CDR3 nucleotides are TGCAGCGTTGAGCAGACCCACGAGCAGTACTTC. The encoded protein is CSVEQTHEQYF.

In its sample, this clonotype was seen many times. The chain uses TRBV6-6 and TRBJ2-3; 7 nucleotides align to TRBD2. The CDR3 spans 15 residues. Trimming took 0 bases from V and 5 from J; bases not matched to a gene: 5. Per the germline V gene, CDR1 is MNHNY and CDR2 is SVGAGI (reference sequence). The CDR3, as DNA: TGTGCCAGCAGTTACTCCCCGGGAGGAGGAGATACGCAGTATTTT. This translates into CASSYSPGGGDTQYF.

The chain has TRBV20-1 and TRBJ2-1; TRBD2 matches at 8 bases. The V gene end was trimmed by 1 base and the J gene end by 3 bases; junction bases not matched to a gene: 2. The V gene's germline CDR1 is DFQATT and CDR2 SNEGSKA (reference sequence). CDR3 length equals 14 residues. The CDR3 protein is CSARAGGHYNEQFF. CDR3 nucleotides: TGCAGTGCTAGAGCGGGAGGGCACTACAATGAGCAGTTCTTC.

In its sample, this clonotype is medium-sized. V gene TRBV29-1 combines with J gene TRBJ2-3; TRBD2 agrees at 10 bases. The CDR3 length is 14 residues. Trimming took 7 bases from V and 6 from J; bases not matched to a gene: 10. In germline, CDR1 is SQVTM, CDR2 ANQGSEA. The CDR3 loop is CSAAGLAGVDTQYF. The CDR3 DNA reads as TGCAGCGCGGCGGGGCTAGCGGGAGTGGATACGCAGTATTTT.

In its sample, this clonotype was seen a few times. The chain employs TRBV2 and TRBJ1-6; no reliable D call. V was trimmed by 5 bases and J by 10 bases, leaving 0 bases between them. CDR1 and CDR2 from the germline V gene are SNHLY and FYNNEI. This CDR3 is 9 amino acids long. The CDR3 reads CASSSPLHF. The DNA of the CDR3 is TGTGCCAGCAGTTCACCCCTCCACTTT.

In its sample, this clonotype was seen many times. The chain employs TRBV4-3 and TRBJ2-7, with 7 bases fitting TRBD1. The CDR3 totals 17 residues. Germline V lookup: CDR1 LGHNA, CDR2 YSLEER. The ends lost 0 bases at V and 1 base at J; junction bases unmatched: 9. CDR3 in amino acids: CASSQELGDRVSYEQYF. The CDR3 DNA reads as TGCGCCAGCAGCCAAGAACTGGGTGACAGGGTTTCCTACGAGCAGTACTTC.

This clonotype was picked up many times. This chain connects TRBV7-8 to TRBJ2-2; D is possibly TRBD2 (6 bases). CDR3 length: 15 residues. Between the trimmed V and J ends, which lost 5 bases and 5 bases, there was a span of 15 bases. Per the germline V gene, CDR1 is SGHVS and CDR2 is FQNEAQ. The CDR3 reads CASSPGGGWTGELFF. Here the CDR3 DNA reads TGTGCCAGCAGCCCCGGTGGGGGGTGGACCGGGGAGCTGTTTTTT.

The V gene is TRBV11-3, the J gene TRBJ2-1, with 12 bases matching TRBD2. Germline assignment: CDR1 SGHNT and CDR2 YENEEA. V lost 5 bases, J lost 7 bases, and 6 bases stayed unmatched. This CDR3 comprises 15 residues. The CDR3 sequence: CASSPRLAGVNEQFF. CDR3 nucleotide sequence: TGTGCCAGCAGCCCCCGACTAGCGGGAGTTAATGAGCAGTTCTTC.

The V call is TRBV20-1, the J call TRBJ1-4; D unclear. The length of the CDR3 is 12 residues. CDR1 DFQATT and CDR2 SNEGSKA come from the germline V gene (reference sequence). V was trimmed by 7 bases and J by 0 bases, leaving 6 bases between them. CDR3 loop: CSVQSTNEKLFF. As DNA, the CDR3 is TGCAGTGTACAGTCAACTAATGAAAAACTGTTTTTT.

This sequence joins TRBV29-1 and TRBJ1-2; TRBD1 agrees at 9 bases. The V segment lost 1 base and the J segment 2 bases; nucleotides outside the gene matches: 5. The CDR3 is 15 residues long. Germline V gene data show CDR1 as SQVTM and CDR2 as ANQGSEA. CDR3 residues: CSVEARDRVNYGYTF. The CDR3, as DNA: TGCAGCGTTGAAGCAAGGGACAGGGTGAACTATGGCTACACCTTC.

The chain is built from TRBV21-1 and TRBJ2-5; TRBD2 is taken as the D call from the table, unchecked against the DNA. TRBV21-1 counts as a pseudogene. This CDR3 region has 16 residues. The DNA for the CDR3 is TGTGCCAGCAGCAAGGATAGCGGTCGATACCAAGAGACCCAGTACTTC. This encodes CASSKDSGRYQETQYF.

This clonotype was found many times. J is TRBJ1-5 and V is TRBV7-6, with D unresolved. The CDR3 runs to 13 residues. Trimming left V 2 bases short and J 3 bases short, with 5 bases between. The germline CDR1 and CDR2 sequences are SGHVS and FNYEAQ. The CDR3 bases are TGTGCCAGCAGCTTATCAGACAATCAGCCCCAGCATTTT. This gives the protein CASSLSDNQPQHF.

The count of this clonotype is one. The chain employs TRBV20-1 and TRBJ2-1, with 11 bases that match TRBD2. Germline CDR1 DFQATT, CDR2 SNEGSKA (reference sequence). This CDR3 comprises 12 residues. In DNA form, the CDR3 reads TGCAGAATGACTAGCGGGAACGATGAGCAGTTCTTC. It encodes CRMTSGNDEQFF.

The rearrangement links TRBV10-3 to TRBJ2-3; a possible D gene is TRBD1 (5 bases). The CDR3 totals 13 residues. CDR1 is ENHRY, CDR2 SYGVKD, per germline. V lost 3 bases to trimming and J lost 1 base, with 5 bases between them. The CDR3 reads CAISDRGTDTQYF. In DNA form, the CDR3 reads TGTGCCATCAGTGACAGGGGCACAGATACGCAGTATTTT.

This clonotype has a handful of counts. This sequence joins TRBV28 and TRBJ1-3; D is undetermined. Trimming stripped 6 bases from V and 13 bases from J, with 19 bases between. CDR1 and CDR2 from the germline V gene are MDHEN and SYDVKM. The CDR3 consists of 13 residues. The CDR3 DNA reads as TGTGCCAGCAGCTCCGTTTTGGGCTTCCTTATATATTTT. This sequence encodes CASSSVLGFLIYF.

This clonotype was seen ten or more times. V gene TRBV6-2 or TRBV6-3 combines with J gene TRBJ1-5, with D possibly being TRBD1 (5 bases). This CDR3 is built from 15 residues. Germline V gene sequence: CDR1 MNHEY, CDR2 SVGEGT. The V gene lost 4 bases and the J gene lost 1 base, with 11 bases spanning the gap. CDR3 nucleotide sequence: TGTGCCAGCAGTTTCCAGGGTGGGAGCAATCAGCCCCAGCATTTT. As protein: CASSFQGGSNQPQHF.

This clonotype came up a few times. The chain uses TRBV14 and TRBJ2-3; D unresolved. The germline gives CDR1 SGHDN, CDR2 FVKESK. Between the trimmed V and J ends, which lost 4 bases and 7 bases, there was a span of 6 bases. The CDR3 sequence is 11 residues long. The CDR3 protein is CASSLRNTQYF. Written as DNA, the CDR3 is TGTGCCAGCAGCCTCCGTAATACGCAGTATTTT.

This clonotype was detected ten times or more. The chain combines TRBV11-2 with TRBJ2-1; 13 nucleotides align to TRBD2. The CDR3 loop spans 15 amino acids. CDR1 is SGHAT and CDR2 is FQNNGV in the germline V gene. The V gene end was trimmed by 5 bases and the J gene end by 7 bases; junction bases not matched to a gene: 5. Here the CDR3 reads CASSPGLAGWNEQFF. CDR3 nucleotides: TGTGCCAGCAGCCCGGGACTAGCGGGATGGAATGAGCAGTTCTTC.

A remark on this clonotype: It may be a read error: a sequence one base away is much more abundant. CDR3 sequence reads: CANSSDISYEQYF. The CDR3, as DNA: TGTGCCAACAGCTCGGACATTTCCTACGAGCAGTACTTC. This chain joins TRBV7-2 and TRBJ2-7; maybe TRBD1 (5 bases). The CDR3 sequence is 13 residues long. In germline, CDR1 is SGHTA, CDR2 FQGNSA.

The rearrangement joins TRBV7-2 to TRBJ2-3; D unclear. With 3 bases removed from V and 1 base from J, the gap between germline ends came to 5 bases. The CDR3 length is 13 residues. Germline loops: CDR1 SGHTA, CDR2 FQGNSA. CDR3 DNA: TGTGCCAGCAGCTTCAAAGGCACAGATACGCAGTATTTT. Translated: CASSFKGTDTQYF.